This is a list of T cell receptor beta chains from one sample in a study of T cell repertoires in cytomegalovirus infection. Antigen specificity for these receptors is unknown. TCRdb re-analysed the reads in MiXCR, keeping a single row per CDR3 protein. In the table there are some 500,000 distinct CDR3 sequences, just under 40% of which are singletons. Here the sequenced sample was cultured PBMCs, taken from culture after CMV antigen stimulation. These receptors came from a human donor in good health (CMV status not recorded). Some clones in this sample may be carry-over from other donors' samples. CDR3s include the opening cysteine and the closing phenylalanine or tryptophan. A D gene is named only where the DNA matches it firmly. Some rows mark clone size as missing; the rest say once, few, many or name a class of expanded clone.

CASSLVASGGISTDTQYF TGTGCCAGCAGCTTAGTAGCTAGCGGGGGCATAAGCACAGATACGCAGTATTTT TRBV7-8 TRBD2 few TRBJ2-3
CASSSPEKGGGYTF TGTGCCAGCAGCTCTCCGGAGAAAGGAGGGGGCTACACCTTC TRBV7-9 - once TRBJ1-2
CASSYRAGGTDTQYF TGTGCCAGCAGCTATCGGGCTGGGGGCACAGATACGCAGTATTTT TRBV7-2 - - TRBJ2-3
CASSEGQNNQPQHF TGTGCCAGCAGTGAAGGACAGAACAATCAGCCCCAGCATTTT TRBV25-1 - few TRBJ1-5
CASSFSSTGELFF TGTGCCAGCAGCTTTAGCAGCACCGGGGAGCTGTTTTTT TRBV7-8 - few TRBJ2-2
CASSFGQAGYEQYF TGTGCCAGCAGCTTCGGACAGGCCGGCTACGAGCAGTACTTC TRBV7-2 TRBD1 - TRBJ2-7
CASSELTGNFNEAFF TGTGCCAGCAGCGAATTGACAGGGAATTTTAATGAAGCTTTCTTT TRBV5-6 TRBD1 few TRBJ1-1
CASSFPLDRLGGYTF TGTGCCAGCAGTTTTCCCCTCGACAGGTTGGGTGGCTACACCTTC TRBV12-3/TRBV12-4 - - TRBJ1-2
CSARTDLTGGYTF TGCAGTGCTAGAACCGACCTGACAGGTGGCTACACCTTC TRBV20-1 - - TRBJ1-2
CASSLWGITYNEQFF TGTGCCAGCAGCTTATGGGGGATCACGTACAATGAGCAGTTCTTC TRBV7-2 - few TRBJ2-1
CASSAGLAGPRRYNEQFF TGTGCCAGCAGTGCAGGGCTAGCGGGCCCACGACGTTACAATGAGCAGTTCTTC TRBV6-1 TRBD2 - TRBJ2-1
CASSSTGDVTDTQYF TGTGCCAGCAGTTCGACAGGGGACGTCACAGATACGCAGTATTTT TRBV28 TRBD1 - TRBJ2-3
CASIEGTEAFF TGTGCCAGCATCGAGGGCACTGAAGCTTTCTTT TRBV28 - - TRBJ1-1
CASSIGANEQFF TGTGCCAGTAGTATAGGGGCAAATGAGCAGTTCTTC TRBV19 - few TRBJ2-1
CATSRGTSGRYNEQFF TGTGCCACCAGCAGAGGGACTAGCGGGAGGTACAATGAGCAGTTCTTC TRBV15 TRBD2 - TRBJ2-1
CASSYSPEDTQYF TGTGCCAGCAGTTACAGCCCGGAGGATACGCAGTATTTT TRBV6-5 - - TRBJ2-3
CASSLGVTRRRTNGYTF TGTGCCAGCAGCTTAGGGGTCACTCGGCGCAGGACAAATGGCTACACCTTC TRBV7-2 - few TRBJ1-2
CASSYDSGGNTIYF TGCGCCAGCAGCTACGACAGTGGTGGAAACACCATATATTTT TRBV5-1 - - TRBJ1-3
CASSLVGGGLKETQYF TGTGCCAGCAGTTTAGTCGGCGGGGGCCTTAAAGAGACCCAGTACTTC TRBV12-3/TRBV12-4 - few TRBJ2-5
CASSLTGVGRETQYF TGTGCCAGCAGTCTCACAGGGGTGGGCCGGGAGACCCAGTACTTC TRBV7-4 TRBD1 - TRBJ2-5
CASSPGIRGFTDTQYF TGTGCCAGCAGCCCCGGGATCAGGGGGTTCACAGATACGCAGTATTTT TRBV7-2 TRBD1 - TRBJ2-3
CATSSRDIGHEQYF TGTGCCACCAGCAGCAGGGACATTGGCCACGAGCAGTACTTC TRBV15 - - TRBJ2-7
CASSLSAGSNYGYTF TGTGCCAGCAGCTTGTCGGCAGGGAGTAACTATGGCTACACCTTC TRBV5-4 - once TRBJ1-2
CASSLATGFEAFF TGTGCCAGCAGCTTAGCGACAGGGTTCGAAGCTTTCTTT TRBV7-9 TRBD1 - TRBJ1-1
CASSILRGGVSYEQYF TGTGCCAGTAGTATTTTGCGGGGAGGGGTCTCCTACGAGCAGTACTTC TRBV19 TRBD2 - TRBJ2-7
CASSPKRGLGNTIYF TGTGCCAGCAGCCCCAAGCGGGGACTTGGAAACACCATATATTTT TRBV5-6 - - TRBJ1-3
CASSLGPGQGDLGVGEQYF TGTGCCAGCAGTTTAGGGCCCGGACAGGGGGATCTGGGAGTCGGCGAGCAGTACTTC TRBV28 TRBD1 - TRBJ2-7
CASTLAGANVLTF TGTGCCAGCACCCTCGCTGGGGCCAACGTCCTGACTTTC TRBV7-2 - many TRBJ2-6
CASSQPGAGGDDGYTF TGCGCCAGCAGCCAGCCCGGTGCAGGGGGCGACGATGGCTACACCTTC TRBV4-1 TRBD1 once TRBJ1-2
CASSRDRGKVPEAFF TGTGCCAGCAGCCGCGACAGGGGAAAAGTGCCTGAAGCTTTCTTT TRBV4-2 TRBD1 few TRBJ1-1
CASTTRRPGTGELFF TGTGCCAGCACCACCCGCCGCCCGGGCACCGGGGAGCTGTTTTTT TRBV6-1 - - TRBJ2-2
CASSWSPSRGIYGYTF TGTGCCAGCAGCTGGTCGCCATCAAGAGGAATATATGGCTACACCTTC TRBV7-9 - - TRBJ1-2
CSARGDQGTPDGAFF TGCAGTGCTAGAGGGGACCAGGGGACCCCCGATGGAGCTTTCTTT TRBV20-1 - - TRBJ1-1
CASSQGTSYEQYF TGCGCCAGCAGCCAAGGGACCTCCTACGAGCAGTACTTC TRBV4-3 - - TRBJ2-7
CASKRGDEQYF TGTGCCAGCAAGCGGGGGGACGAGCAGTACTTC TRBV2 TRBD2 - TRBJ2-7
CASAARLAASGKLFF TGCGCCAGCGCCGCTAGGCTCGCAGCGAGTGGAAAACTGTTTTTT TRBV4-3 - - TRBJ1-4
CASSRTKEEQYF TGTGCCAGCAGCCGGACGAAGGAGGAGCAGTACTTC TRBV11-3 - - TRBJ2-7
CASSKTGTGGADTQYF TGTGCCAGCAGTAAGACCGGGACAGGGGGCGCAGATACGCAGTATTTT TRBV2 TRBD1 - TRBJ2-3
CSALRGDTQYF TGCAGTGCTCTCCGCGGAGATACGCAGTATTTT TRBV20-1 - few TRBJ2-3
CASSLGLLGLTEAFF TGTGCCAGCAGCTTAGGGCTGCTGGGGCTAACTGAAGCTTTCTTT TRBV7-2 - few TRBJ1-1
CAIQGGGINYGYTF TGTGCCATCCAGGGGGGGGGAATTAACTATGGCTACACCTTC TRBV10-3 TRBD1 few TRBJ1-2
CASSQIPGPYEQYF TGTGCCAGCAGCCAAATTCCTGGGCCCTACGAGCAGTACTTC TRBV11-2 - few TRBJ2-7
CASSFQPQGSSGNTIYF TGTGCCAGCAGTTTCCAACCACAGGGTAGCTCTGGAAACACCATATATTTT TRBV7-6 - - TRBJ1-3
CASSSTILGAFF TGTGCCAGCAGCTCGACAATATTAGGAGCTTTCTTT TRBV7-2 - - TRBJ1-1
CASSYWRNSLKTGANVLTF TGTGCCAGCAGTTACTGGAGGAACAGCTTGAAGACTGGGGCCAACGTCCTGACTTTC TRBV6-2/TRBV6-3 - once TRBJ2-6
CASSSLNEGTQYF TGTGCCAGCAGCTCCCTTAATGAGGGGACCCAGTACTTC TRBV5-5 - - TRBJ2-5
CSARDRRLAGSTGELFF TGCAGTGCTAGAGATCGTAGACTAGCGGGGTCCACCGGGGAGCTGTTTTTT TRBV20-1 TRBD2 - TRBJ2-2
CASSQDGRANEKLFF TGCGCCAGCAGCCAAGATGGCCGGGCTAATGAAAAACTGTTTTTT TRBV4-3 - - TRBJ1-4
CATSRGYPSGQLYEQYF TGTGCCACCAGCAGAGGTTATCCTAGCGGGCAACTCTACGAGCAGTACTTC TRBV15 TRBD2 - TRBJ2-7